The clone carrying this TCR beta chain was seen repeatedly, ten times or more. Its antigen is not known. MiXCR, run by TCRdb on the 5' RACE reads, gives a single entry per CDR3 protein. Among under 300,000 distinct CDR3 sequences listed, under 20% were seen once. The sample belongs to a study of CD8 T cells in ankylosing spondylitis. Study-level findings and limits: Significant enrichment of disease-linked clones was reportedly seen in matched ankylosing spondylitis synovial fluid. As for the disease-linked clones, they showed a CD8+ phenotype and occurred at relatively low frequencies in peripheral blood.

V lost 3 bases to trimming and J lost 8 bases, with 13 bases between them. This CDR3 is 13 amino acids long. Germline-derived CDR1 and CDR2 are ENHRY and SYGVKD. Material for sequencing was blood, either unsorted or a sorted T cell fraction (not recorded which). This TCR came from a male donor with ankylosing spondylitis or in good health (not recorded which). This chain joins TRBV10-3 and TRBJ2-5; no clear D gene. The CDR3, as DNA: TGTGCCATCAGTGATGTCCCGTCCAACACCCAGTACTTC. Its protein is CAISDVPSNTQYF.